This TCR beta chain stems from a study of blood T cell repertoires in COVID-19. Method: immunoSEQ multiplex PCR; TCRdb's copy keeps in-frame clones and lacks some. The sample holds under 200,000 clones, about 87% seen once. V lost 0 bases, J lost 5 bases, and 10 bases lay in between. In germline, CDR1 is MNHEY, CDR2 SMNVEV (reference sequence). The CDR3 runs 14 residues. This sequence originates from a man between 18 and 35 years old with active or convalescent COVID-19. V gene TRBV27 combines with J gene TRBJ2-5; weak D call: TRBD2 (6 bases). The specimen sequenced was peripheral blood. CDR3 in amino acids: CASSLSPGRETQYF. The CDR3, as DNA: TGTGCCAGCAGTTTATCTCCAGGGAGGGAGACCCAGTACTTC.